This T cell receptor (beta chain) comes out of a study of T cells in Graves' hyperthyroidism and ophthalmopathy. Study context: Specimen type is peripheral blood, collected at initial diagnosis prior to any treatment.

The investigators amplified TCR beta CDR3 regions from RNA transcripts. With the HTBI primer set, the TCR CDR3 went through a first round of RT-PCR. TCRdb itself ran the multiplex PCR reads through MiXCR, one entry per CDR3 protein. The table lists about 600,000 distinct CDR3 sequences, about 16% of them singletons. Regarding the study as a whole: The model forecast ophthalmopathy, anticipating it by a median approximately 6.1 months before onset.

At least ten counts were recorded for this clonotype. What it binds is unknown. V was pared by 1 base and J by 4 bases, with 10 bases of the junction left unmatched. This CDR3 contains 17 residues. Fresh 10 ml peripheral blood yielded PBMCs. Specimen: blood. The TCR sequence derives from a woman in her 40s with Graves' ophthalmopathy. The chain employs TRBV12-3 or TRBV12-4 and TRBJ2-3, with 8 bases that match TRBD1. The CDR3: CASSLVGQGAFADTQYF. CDR3 sequence (DNA): TGTGCCAGCAGTTTAGTTGGGCAGGGGGCATTTGCAGATACGCAGTATTTT.